Listed below are T cell receptor beta chains from one sample, sequenced in a study of blood T cell repertoires in COVID-19. Assay: immunoSEQ multiplex PCR; the TCRdb copy retains only in-frame clones and omits some. The table shows 180,000 or so clones, with 70% to 80% occurring only once. Sequenced material: peripheral blood. The receptors here all came from a woman in her forties or fifties with active or convalescent COVID-19. Each CDR3 is given with its conserved first and last residue. Rows may omit the clone size; those that give it use once, few, many or a size class.

V gene	clone size	CDR3 protein
TRBV7-2	-	CASSLAGLSEEQYF
TRBV6-5	-	CASRPTSGVAGELFF
TRBV29-1	-	CSVLKGARGVNEQYF
TRBV29-1	once	CSVGQGAHTEAFF
TRBV9	-	CASSRGTGQINSPLHF
TRBV23-1	-	CASSQHNRREQGPGAYNSPLHF
TRBV19	-	CASSIGRVARGNEQFF
TRBV3-1/TRBV3-2	-	CASSQEKGTAQETQYF
TRBV11-2	many	CASSSYRDRSFYGYTF
TRBV2	-	CASRLTAGQETQYF
TRBV6-6	-	CASSYSTGTGNTIYF
TRBV2	-	CASSDGPNYGYTF
TRBV6-1	-	CASSEAGWAGLNTEAFF
TRBV15	few	CATSRITGQVNYEQYF
TRBV4-3	-	CASSQEHRSSYEQYF
TRBV27	-	CASSLSVDILNTEAFF
TRBV29-1	many	CSVASSGSYNEQFF
TRBV10-3	-	CATRGQGAEAFF
TRBV28	-	CASSLSRGSYEQYF
TRBV6-5	few	CASSSGGGNTEAFF
TRBV7-9	-	CAGGTDTTNEKLFF
TRBV15	-	CATSRATANTEAFF
TRBV6-2/TRBV6-3	-	CASSQTDPVNTEAFF
TRBV9	-	CASSVDPSGANTGELFF
TRBV30	few	CAWSQGTVPYKAFF
TRBV5-5	-	CASSLVESLHHF
TRBV4-3	-	CASSPRWGGGNQPQHF
TRBV7-2	-	CASSLVAGDYTF
TRBV28	-	CASSPILGTGEETQYF
TRBV7-8	-	CASSWAHPTNSPLHF
TRBV3-1/TRBV3-2	-	CASSRQGNGETQYF
TRBV28	-	CASRGRDSIYNEQFF
TRBV12-3/TRBV12-4	-	CASSLTPNYGYTF
TRBV25-1	-	CASSESLAGTGELFF
TRBV9	-	CASSPRTSGGALPYNEQFF
TRBV19	-	CASSRERGGTLAKNIQYF
TRBV5-1	-	CASSLGQSNNSPLHF
TRBV7-2	-	CASAGAAKNIQYF
TRBV29-1	-	CSVQGFTEAFF
TRBV7-3	-	CASSFGTGKNEQFF
TRBV6-5	-	CASRKDTVYGYTF
TRBV5-1	-	CASSLVSETPPYNEQFF
TRBV7-2	-	CASSSSGLAGNEQFF
TRBV6-1	-	CASSEWGGGQLGYTF
TRBV29-1	-	CSVEGDRGGELFF
TRBV28	-	CASSFGGATSGELFF
TRBV20-1	once	CSPGGRNTQYF
TRBV7-9	-	CASSLPTYRQGYEQYF
TRBV29-1	-	CSVVYMTGAEAFF
TRBV5-1	-	CASSLDPWRDLNEQFF
TRBV7-3	-	CASSLLRDEQFF